This TCR beta chain was retrieved from a study of CD8 T cells in ankylosing spondylitis. For TCR beta, libraries came from quantitative 5'-RACE with molecular barcodes. TCRdb processed the 5' RACE reads anew with MiXCR; each CDR3 protein has one entry. The table includes hundreds of thousands of distinct CDR3 sequences, 8.2% detected once. In its sample, this clonotype was seen a few times. Antigen specificity is unknown. Whole-study results and caveats: A TCR beta motif made of fewer than 10 highly homologous variants seemed typical of ankylosing spondylitis blood. Researchers reportedly found disease-linked clones significantly enriched in matched ankylosing spondylitis synovial fluid. A number of the motif variants had already been described in reactive arthritis synovial fluid and blood.

Germline CDR1 is ENHRY and CDR2 is SYGVKD. CDR3 size: 17 residues. Trimming took 3 bases from V and 1 from J, leaving 18 bases between them. Sequencing was performed on blood, either unsorted or a sorted T cell fraction (not recorded which). The sequence was collected from a female donor with ankylosing spondylitis or in good health (not recorded which). The chain employs TRBV10-3 and TRBJ1-1; possible D gene TRBD1, 5 bases. The CDR3 nucleotides are TGTGCCATCAGTGAAGCCCCCCAGGGAAGAAAGAACACTGAAGCTTTCTTT. Its translation: CAISEAPQGRKNTEAFF.